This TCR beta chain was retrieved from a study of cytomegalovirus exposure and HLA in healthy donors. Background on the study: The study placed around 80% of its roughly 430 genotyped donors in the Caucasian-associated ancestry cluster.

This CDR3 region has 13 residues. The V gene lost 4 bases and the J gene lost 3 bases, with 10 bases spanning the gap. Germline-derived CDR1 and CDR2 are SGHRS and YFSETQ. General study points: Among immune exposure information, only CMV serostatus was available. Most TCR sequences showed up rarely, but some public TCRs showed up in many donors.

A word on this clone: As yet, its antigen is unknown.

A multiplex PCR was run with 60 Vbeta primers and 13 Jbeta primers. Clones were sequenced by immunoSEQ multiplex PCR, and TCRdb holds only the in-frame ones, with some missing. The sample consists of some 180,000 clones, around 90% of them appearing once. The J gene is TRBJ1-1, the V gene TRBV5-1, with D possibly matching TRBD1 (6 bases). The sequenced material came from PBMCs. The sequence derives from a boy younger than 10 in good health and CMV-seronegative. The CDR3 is CASSRHRDTEAFF. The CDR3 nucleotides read TGCGCCAGCAGCCGGCACAGGGACACTGAAGCTTTCTTT.